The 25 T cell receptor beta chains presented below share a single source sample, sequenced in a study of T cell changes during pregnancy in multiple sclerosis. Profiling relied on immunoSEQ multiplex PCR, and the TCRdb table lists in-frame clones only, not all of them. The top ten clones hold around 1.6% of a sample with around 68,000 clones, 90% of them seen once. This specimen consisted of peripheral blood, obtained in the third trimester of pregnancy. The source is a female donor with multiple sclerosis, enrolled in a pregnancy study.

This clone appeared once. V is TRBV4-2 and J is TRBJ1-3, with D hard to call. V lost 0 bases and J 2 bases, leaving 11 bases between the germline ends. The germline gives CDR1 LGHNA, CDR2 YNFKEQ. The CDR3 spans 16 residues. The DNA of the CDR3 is TGTGCCAGCAGCCAAGAGAGGCATAACCCTGGAAACACCATATATTTT. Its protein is CASSQERHNPGNTIYF.

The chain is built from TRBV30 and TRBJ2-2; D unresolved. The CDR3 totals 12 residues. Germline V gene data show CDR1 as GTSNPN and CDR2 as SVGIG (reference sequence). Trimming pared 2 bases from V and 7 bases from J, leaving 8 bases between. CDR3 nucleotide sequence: TGTGCCTGGAGTCGACGACTCGGGGAGCTGTTTTTT. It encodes CAWSRRLGELFF.

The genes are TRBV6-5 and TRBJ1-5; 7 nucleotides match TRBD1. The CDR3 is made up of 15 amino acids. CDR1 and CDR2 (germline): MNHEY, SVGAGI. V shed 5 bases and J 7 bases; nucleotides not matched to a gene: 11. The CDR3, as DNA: TGTGCCAGCAGTCGACAGGGCTCAGGGAGACAGCCCCAGCATTTT. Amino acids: CASSRQGSGRQPQHF.

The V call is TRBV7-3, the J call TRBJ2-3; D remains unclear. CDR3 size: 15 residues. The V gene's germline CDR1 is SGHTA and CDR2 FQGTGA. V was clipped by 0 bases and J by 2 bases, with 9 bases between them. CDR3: CASSLTSTVTDTQYF. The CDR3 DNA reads TGTGCCAGCAGCTTAACGTCGACTGTCACAGATACGCAGTATTTT.

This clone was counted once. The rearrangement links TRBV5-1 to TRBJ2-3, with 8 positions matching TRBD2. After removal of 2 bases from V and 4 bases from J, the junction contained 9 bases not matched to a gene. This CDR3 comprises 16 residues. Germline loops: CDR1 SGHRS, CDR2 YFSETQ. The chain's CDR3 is CASSLDGPGGADTQYF. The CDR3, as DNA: TGCGCCAGCAGCTTAGACGGTCCCGGGGGGGCAGATACGCAGTATTTT.

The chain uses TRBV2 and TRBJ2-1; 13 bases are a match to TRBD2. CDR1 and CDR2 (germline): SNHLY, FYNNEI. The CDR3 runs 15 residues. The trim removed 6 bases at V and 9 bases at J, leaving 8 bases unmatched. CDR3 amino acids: CASSPGLAGFGEQFF. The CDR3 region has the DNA TGTGCCAGCAGCCCGGGACTAGCGGGATTTGGTGAGCAGTTCTTC.

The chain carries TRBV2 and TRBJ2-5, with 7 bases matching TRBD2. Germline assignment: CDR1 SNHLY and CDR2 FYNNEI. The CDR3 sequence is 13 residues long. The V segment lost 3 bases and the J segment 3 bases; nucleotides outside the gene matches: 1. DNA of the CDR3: TGTGCCAGCAGTGAGGGAGGGGAAGAGACCCAGTACTTC. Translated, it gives CASSEGGEETQYF.

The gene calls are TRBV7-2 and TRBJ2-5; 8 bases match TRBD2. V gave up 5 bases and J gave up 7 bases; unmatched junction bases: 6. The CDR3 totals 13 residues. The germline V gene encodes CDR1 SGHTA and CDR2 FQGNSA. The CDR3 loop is CASSPLAVLTQYF. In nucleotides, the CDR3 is TGTGCCAGCAGCCCACTAGCGGTGCTGACCCAGTACTTC.

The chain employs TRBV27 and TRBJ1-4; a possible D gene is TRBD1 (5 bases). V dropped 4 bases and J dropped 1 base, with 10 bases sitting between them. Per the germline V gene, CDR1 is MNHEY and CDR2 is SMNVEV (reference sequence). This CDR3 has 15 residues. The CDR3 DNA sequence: TGTGCCAGCAGTTCGACAGACATAACTAATGAAAAACTGTTTTTT. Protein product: CASSSTDITNEKLFF.

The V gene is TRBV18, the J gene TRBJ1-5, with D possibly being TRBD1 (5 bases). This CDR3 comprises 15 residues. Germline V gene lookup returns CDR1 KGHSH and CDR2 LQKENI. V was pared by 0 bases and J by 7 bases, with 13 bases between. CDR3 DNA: TGTGCCAGCTCACCACCGGCTGGACATTCCCAGCCCCAGCATTTT. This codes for CASSPPAGHSQPQHF. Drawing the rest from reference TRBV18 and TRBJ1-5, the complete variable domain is NAGVMQNPRHLVRRRGQEARLRCSPMKGHSHVYWYRQLPEEGLKFMVYLQKENIIDESGMPKERFSAEFPKEGPSILRIQQVVRGDSAAYFCASSPPAGHSQPQHFGDGTRLSIL.

The DNA for the CDR3 is TGTGCCAGCAAAGGGGGCGTCTCTGGAAACACCATATATTTT. This sequence encodes CASKGGVSGNTIYF. The chain uses TRBV6-5 and TRBJ1-3; TRBD1 matches 7 bases. V gave up 7 bases and J gave up 0 bases; unmatched junction bases: 3. The CDR3 has 14 residues. Germline CDR1 and CDR2: MNHEY and SVGAGI.

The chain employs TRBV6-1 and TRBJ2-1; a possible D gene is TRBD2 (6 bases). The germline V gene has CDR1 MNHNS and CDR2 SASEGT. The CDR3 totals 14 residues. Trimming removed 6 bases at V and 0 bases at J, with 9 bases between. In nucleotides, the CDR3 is TGTGCCAGCAGGGGGAGGTACTCCTACAATGAGCAGTTCTTC. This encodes CASRGRYSYNEQFF.

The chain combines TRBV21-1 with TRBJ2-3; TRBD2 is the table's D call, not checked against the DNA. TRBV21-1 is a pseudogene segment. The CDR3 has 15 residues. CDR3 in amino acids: CASSRVDHPTDTQYF. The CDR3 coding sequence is TGTGCCAGCAGCAGAGTCGATCACCCCACAGATACGCAGTATTTT.

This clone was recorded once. Here the CDR3 reads CASSVETGGAWAQYF. The DNA for the CDR3 is TGTGCCAGCAGTGTGGAGACAGGGGGCGCCTGGGCGCAGTATTTT. J is TRBJ2-3 and V is TRBV6-4; 10 bases line up with TRBD1. Trimming took 4 bases from V and 10 from J; bases not matched to a gene: 11. Germline V lookup: CDR1 MRHNA, CDR2 SNTAGT. CDR3 length: 15 amino acids.

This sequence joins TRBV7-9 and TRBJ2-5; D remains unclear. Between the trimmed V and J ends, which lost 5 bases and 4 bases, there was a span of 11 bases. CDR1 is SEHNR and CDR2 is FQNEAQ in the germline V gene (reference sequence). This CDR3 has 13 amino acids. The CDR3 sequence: CASSPRGGETQYF. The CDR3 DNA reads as TGTGCCAGCAGCCCTAGAGGCGGAGAGACCCAGTACTTC.

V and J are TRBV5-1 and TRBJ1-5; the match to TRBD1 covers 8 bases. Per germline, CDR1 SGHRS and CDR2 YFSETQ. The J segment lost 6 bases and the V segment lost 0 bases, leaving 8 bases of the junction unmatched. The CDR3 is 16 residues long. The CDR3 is CASSLEAGGAGQPQHF. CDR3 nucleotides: TGCGCCAGCAGCTTGGAAGCAGGGGGCGCGGGTCAGCCCCAGCATTTT.

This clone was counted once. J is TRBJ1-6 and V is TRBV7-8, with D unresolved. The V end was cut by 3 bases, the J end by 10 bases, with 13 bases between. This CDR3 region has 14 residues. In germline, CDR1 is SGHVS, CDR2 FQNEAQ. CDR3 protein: CASSLGGSESPLHF. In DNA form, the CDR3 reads TGTGCCAGCAGCTTGGGAGGGAGCGAATCACCCCTCCACTTT.

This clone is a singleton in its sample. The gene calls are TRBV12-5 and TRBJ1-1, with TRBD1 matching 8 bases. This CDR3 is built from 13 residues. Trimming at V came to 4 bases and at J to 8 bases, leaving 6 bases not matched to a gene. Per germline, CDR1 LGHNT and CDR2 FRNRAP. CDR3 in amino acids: CASGSTGGNEAFF. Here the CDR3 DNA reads TGTGCTAGTGGTTCTACAGGGGGAAACGAAGCTTTCTTT.

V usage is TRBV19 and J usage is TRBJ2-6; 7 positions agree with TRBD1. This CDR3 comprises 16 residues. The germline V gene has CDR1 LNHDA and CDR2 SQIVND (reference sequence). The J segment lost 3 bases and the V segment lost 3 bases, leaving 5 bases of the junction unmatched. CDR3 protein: CASSMGQFRGANVLTF. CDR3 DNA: TGTGCCAGTAGTATGGGACAGTTTCGTGGGGCCAACGTCCTGACTTTC.

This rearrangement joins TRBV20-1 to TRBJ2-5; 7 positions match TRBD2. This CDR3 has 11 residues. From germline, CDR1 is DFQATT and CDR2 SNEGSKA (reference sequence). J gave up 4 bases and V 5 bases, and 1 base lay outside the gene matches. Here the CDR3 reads CSAGLGETQYF. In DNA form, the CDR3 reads TGCAGTGCTGGACTAGGAGAGACCCAGTACTTC.

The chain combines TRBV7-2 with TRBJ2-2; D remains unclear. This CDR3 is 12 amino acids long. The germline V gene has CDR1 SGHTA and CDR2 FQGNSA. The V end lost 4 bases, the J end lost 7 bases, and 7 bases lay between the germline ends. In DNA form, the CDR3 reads TGTGCCAGCAGCTCCTTCCGCGGGGAGCTGTTTTTT. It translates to CASSSFRGELFF.

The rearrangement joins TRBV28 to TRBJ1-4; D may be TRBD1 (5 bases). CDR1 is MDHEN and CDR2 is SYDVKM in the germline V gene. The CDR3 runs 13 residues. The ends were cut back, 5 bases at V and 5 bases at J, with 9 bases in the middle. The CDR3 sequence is CASSNRPNEKLFF. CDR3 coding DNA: TGTGCCAGCAGTAACAGGCCGAATGAAAAACTGTTTTTT.

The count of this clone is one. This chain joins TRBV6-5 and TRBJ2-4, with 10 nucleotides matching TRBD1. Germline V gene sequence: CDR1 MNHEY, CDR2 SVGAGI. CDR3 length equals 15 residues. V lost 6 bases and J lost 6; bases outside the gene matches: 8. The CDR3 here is CASRETGGFGNIQYF. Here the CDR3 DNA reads TGTGCCAGCAGAGAGACAGGGGGCTTCGGAAACATTCAGTACTTC.

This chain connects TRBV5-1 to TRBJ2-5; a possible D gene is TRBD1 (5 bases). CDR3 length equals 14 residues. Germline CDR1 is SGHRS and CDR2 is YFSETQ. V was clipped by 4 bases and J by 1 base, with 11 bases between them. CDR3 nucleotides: TGCGCCAGCAGCCGAGACAGAACCCAAGAGACCCAGTACTTC. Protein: CASSRDRTQETQYF.

The CDR3 DNA reads TGTGCCAGCAGCCCAGAAGGGGGCTACGAGCAGTACTTC. Translation: CASSPEGGYEQYF. The chain employs TRBV11-3 and TRBJ2-7; D is possibly TRBD1 (6 bases). Germline-derived CDR1 and CDR2 are SGHNT and YENEEA. The germline V and J ends were trimmed by 5 bases and 3 bases, with 11 bases remaining between them. There are 13 residues in the CDR3.